A selection of T cell receptor beta chains follows, all from one sample in a study of T cell responses to AZD1222 COVID-19 vaccine. TCRdb's copy holds only in-frame clones and misses some; the assay was immunoSEQ multiplex PCR. There are more than 70,000 clones in the sample; 86% occur only once, and more than 7% lies in the top ten. The source was peripheral blood, collected on day 0 of AZD1222 vaccination. The receptors originated from an adult in good health. Each CDR3 is given with its conserved first and last residue. A D gene is named only where the DNA matches it firmly. Where a row states a size, it is once, few, many or the class of an expanded clone; other rows omit it.

D gene	V gene	clone size	J gene	CDR3 DNA	CDR3 protein
TRBD2	TRBV6-5	.	TRBJ2-7	TGTGCCAGCAGTTACCGGCACAGCGGGAGTCCCCCCGAGCAGTACTTC	CASSYRHSGSPPEQYF
.	TRBV20-1	.	TRBJ1-3	TGCAGTGCTAGAAACGGAAACACCATATATTTT	CSARNGNTIYF
TRBD2	TRBV24-1	.	TRBJ2-1	TGTGCCACCAGTGTCCTAGCGGGAGGCAATGAGCAGTTCTTC	CATSVLAGGNEQFF
TRBD1	TRBV6-5	.	TRBJ1-1	TGTGCCAGCAGTTACGGTAGGACAGGCACTGAAGCTTTCTTT	CASSYGRTGTEAFF
.	TRBV19	few	TRBJ2-7	TGTGCCAGTAGTATAGATGTCTGGAACGAGCAGTACTTC	CASSIDVWNEQYF
TRBD1	TRBV6-6	.	TRBJ1-5	TGTGCCAGCAGTTACGTTGGGATCAGGGGGGGTCAGCCCCAGCATTTT	CASSYVGIRGGQPQHF
TRBD1	TRBV7-3	once	TRBJ2-3	TGTGCCAGCAGCCGACAGGGGCTTTCCACAGATACGCAGTATTTT	CASSRQGLSTDTQYF
.	TRBV21-1	few	TRBJ1-2	TGTGCCAGCAACCGACAGGGCCACTATGGCTACACCTTC	CASNRQGHYGYTF
.	TRBV5-4	.	TRBJ1-6	TGTGCCAGCAGCTTGGCGGCGGTTGGGACAAATTCACCCCTCCACTTT	CASSLAAVGTNSPLHF
.	TRBV12-3/TRBV12-4	.	TRBJ1-6	TGTGCCAGCAGTTTTGGTCTGGCCCTCCACTTT	CASSFGLALHF
.	TRBV6-6	.	TRBJ1-5	TGTGCCAGCAGGGACCGGGACCATCAGCCCCAGCATTTT	CASRDRDHQPQHF
.	TRBV27	.	TRBJ2-2	TGTGCCAGCAGTTATGGCAGGTCTTACACCGGGGAGCTGTTTTTT	CASSYGRSYTGELFF
TRBD2	TRBV11-3	.	TRBJ2-3	TGTGCCAGCAGCCTCCGACTAGCGGGGGTGGATACGCAGTATTTT	CASSLRLAGVDTQYF
TRBD1	TRBV5-1	.	TRBJ1-5	TGCGCCAGCAGCTTGGCCGGACAGGGCAATCAGCCCCAGCATTTT	CASSLAGQGNQPQHF
TRBD1	TRBV6-4	.	TRBJ1-2	TGTGCCAGCAGCGCCGGGACAGGGTATGGCTACACCTTC	CASSAGTGYGYTF
.	TRBV6-5	.	TRBJ1-1	TGTGCCAGCAGTTACGGGAGAAACACTGAAGCTTTCTTT	CASSYGRNTEAFF
TRBD2	TRBV25-1	.	TRBJ2-1	TGTGCCAGCAGTGAAGCTAGCGGGGGAGGCTATGAGCAGTTCTTC	CASSEASGGGYEQFF
.	TRBV11-3	.	TRBJ1-2	TGTGCCAGCAGCTTAACGCCTCCTCGTGGCTACACCTTC	CASSLTPPRGYTF
.	TRBV7-2	.	TRBJ2-5	TGTGCCAGCAGCTTAGTGACGGACCCTTCGGAGACCCAGTACTTC	CASSLVTDPSETQYF
.	TRBV11-3	.	TRBJ1-1	TGTGCCAGCAGCGCCGGGACTGAAGCTTTCTTT	CASSAGTEAFF
.	TRBV19	.	TRBJ1-5	TGTGCCAGTACAAGGGCGAATGGGCCCCAGCATTTT	CASTRANGPQHF
.	TRBV6-5	.	TRBJ1-2	TGTGCCAGCAGTTACACCCGTGGCTATGGCCACACCTTC	CASSYTRGYGHTF
.	TRBV5-6	.	TRBJ2-2	TGTGCCAGCAGGAGGGGGTCGAGAACCGGGGAGCTGTTTTTT	CASRRGSRTGELFF
.	TRBV11-2	.	TRBJ1-4	TGTGCCAGCAGGCAAGGGGGACAAGGGAAAAAACTGTTTTTT	CASRQGGQGKKLFF
TRBD1	TRBV12-3/TRBV12-4	.	TRBJ2-7	TGTGCCAGCAGTTTATTGACAGGGGACGAGCAGTACTTC	CASSLLTGDEQYF
.	TRBV25-1	.	TRBJ1-2	TGTGCCAGCAGCCCGGGACACAGCTATGGCTACACCTTC	CASSPGHSYGYTF
.	TRBV7-2	.	TRBJ1-5	TGTGCCAGCAGTCTAGACCCGGGCAGCCAGCCCCAGCATTTT	CASSLDPGSQPQHF
.	TRBV27	.	TRBJ1-2	TGTGCCAGCCGTCCTGGGGGATTCAACTATGGCTACACCTTC	CASRPGGFNYGYTF
.	TRBV9	.	TRBJ2-3	TGTGCCAGCAGCGTAGACGGGGATAGCACAGATACGCAGTATTTT	CASSVDGDSTDTQYF
.	TRBV28	.	TRBJ2-7	TGTGCCAGCAGTTTTGTACAGGACCCCAGCGAGCAGTACTTC	CASSFVQDPSEQYF
.	TRBV28	.	TRBJ2-1	TGTGCCAGCAGTTTCGGCAGTTACAATGAGCAGTTCTTC	CASSFGSYNEQFF
TRBD1	TRBV25-1	.	TRBJ1-2	TGTGCCAGCAAATTGACAGGGGAGGGACCCGAGTATGGCTACACCTTC	CASKLTGEGPEYGYTF
.	TRBV7-9	.	TRBJ2-7	TGTGCCAGCAGCTTACTGGGGGGCCTTGGGACCTACGAGCAGTACTTC	CASSLLGGLGTYEQYF
.	TRBV6-5	.	TRBJ1-3	TGTGCCAGCAGTAATTTCCCCTCTGGAAACACCATATATTTT	CASSNFPSGNTIYF
TRBD1	TRBV6-1	.	TRBJ1-5	TGTGCCAGCAGTGCCTTAGGGACAGGGGGCCATCAGCCCCAGCATTTT	CASSALGTGGHQPQHF